At least ten counts were recorded for the clone carrying this TCR beta chain. What it binds is unknown. This specimen comes from a study of CD8 T cells in ankylosing spondylitis. Notes on the study in general: The authors reported significant enrichment of disease-linked clones in matched ankylosing spondylitis synovial fluid. Before this, some motif variants had been reported in reactive arthritis synovial fluid and blood. A motif in TCR beta, a set of roughly eight highly homologous variants, appeared characteristic of ankylosing spondylitis blood.

V was clipped by 6 bases and J by 4 bases; unmatched bases: 2. CDR3 length: 12 amino acids. Researchers built TCR beta libraries using quantitative 5'-RACE with molecular barcodes. TCRdb re-called the 5' RACE reads with MiXCR, one entry per CDR3 protein. This table has about 300,000 distinct CDR3 sequences, around a tenth appearing once. The rearrangement links TRBV12-3 or TRBV12-4 to TRBJ1-1; the match to TRBD1 covers 7 bases. This sequence was found in a female donor with ankylosing spondylitis or in good health (not recorded which). Input material: blood, either unsorted or a sorted T cell fraction (not recorded which). DNA for the CDR3: TGTGCCAGCAGCACAGGGGTCACTGAAGCTTTCTTT. Translation: CASSTGVTEAFF.